Shown below are 2 T cell receptor beta chains from a single sample sequenced in a study of breast tumors, draining lymph nodes, adjacent tissues. TCRdb re-called the multiplex PCR reads through MiXCR, storing one row per CDR3 protein. Altogether 190,000 or so distinct CDR3 sequences are present, around 29% being singletons, with the ten largest covering 4.3%. The lymph nodes were axillary draining lymph nodes from breast cancer patients. Sequencing was carried out using axillary lymph node tissue. The source is a female donor with breast cancer. Some clones in this sample may be carry-over from other donors' samples.

The table lists this clonotype with a few counts. A much larger clone is a single base away; this may be a read error. The V call is TRBV13, the J call TRBJ2-7; TRBD2 matches at 8 bases. Trimming at V came to 2 bases and at J to 3 bases, leaving 9 bases not matched to a gene. The CDR3 sequence is 16 residues long. Germline V gives CDR1 PRHDT, CDR2 FYEKMQ (reference sequence). CDR3 loop: CASSLPGQRERYEQYF. DNA of the CDR3: TGTGCCAGCAGCTTACCAGGCCAGCGGGAGCGCTACGAGCAGTACTTC.

This chain uses TRBV7-9 with TRBJ2-5; D unresolved. Trimming removed 5 bases at V and 1 base at J, with 26 bases between. This CDR3 is 19 amino acids long. Germline CDR1 SEHNR, CDR2 FQNEAQ (reference sequence). The CDR3 nucleotides read TGTGCCAGCAGCGTGGGTTTGGTAGCCCCAGATAATATCCAAGAGACCCAGTACTTC. Encoded protein: CASSVGLVAPDNIQETQYF.